Each of the 32 T cell receptor beta chains below was sequenced from the same sample in a study of T-cell memory formation after mild COVID-19. TCRdb ran MiXCR on the 5' RACE reads and lists one entry per CDR3 protein. The sample has under 600,000 distinct CDR3 sequences; approximately 21% are singletons. Input material: PBMCs or a T cell subset sorted from them (not recorded which). These receptors were collected from an adult woman who had mild COVID-19 (a few samples of this study predate the infection). Cell type and time point are not known.

V gene TRBV29-1 combines with J gene TRBJ2-2; D possibly corresponds to TRBD1 (5 bases). V was cut by 7 bases and J by 5 bases, with 17 bases left in between. The length of the CDR3 is 14 residues. The germline gives CDR1 SQVTM, CDR2 ANQGSEA. CDR3 amino acids: CSGRQNRVTGELFF. CDR3 coding DNA: TGCAGCGGACGACAGAACCGAGTGACCGGGGAGCTGTTTTTT.

V is TRBV15 and J is TRBJ2-3, with D uncertain. Germline V gene data show CDR1 as LNHNV and CDR2 as YYDKDF (reference sequence). This CDR3 is built from 15 residues. V gave up 5 bases and J gave up 2 bases, with 14 bases separating them. CDR3 amino acids: CATSPGRRPTDTQYF. CDR3 bases: TGTGCCACCAGCCCCGGGCGGAGACCCACAGATACGCAGTATTTT.

This clonotype was seen a handful of times. This chain links TRBV3-1 with TRBJ2-7, with D hard to call. The CDR3 sequence is 11 residues long. Germline V lookup: CDR1 LGHDT, CDR2 YNNKEL (reference sequence). The V and J ends lost 8 bases and 1 base respectively, with 6 bases between them. The CDR3 DNA follows: TGTGCCAGCCTGGGTTCCTACGAGCAGTACTTC. Translation: CASLGSYEQYF.

The sample holds many counts of this clonotype. V is TRBV12-3 or TRBV12-4 and J is TRBJ2-2; 10 bases are a match to TRBD2. The CDR3 totals 18 residues. The trim removed 3 bases at V and 3 bases at J, leaving 10 bases unmatched. In nucleotides, the CDR3 is TGTGCCAGCAGTTTTTGGCCCCTAGCGGGAGTCGACACCGGGGAGCTGTTTTTT. Its translation is CASSFWPLAGVDTGELFF.

This clonotype was seen repeatedly, ten times or more. A read error may produce the germline difference seen at one junction end. V is TRBV12-3 or TRBV12-4 and J is TRBJ2-7, with 8 bases aligning to TRBD2. CDR3 size: 14 residues. This CDR3 is CASSSQGLAGFPDF. CDR3 sequence (DNA): TGTGCCAGCAGTTCCCAGGGGCTAGCGGGCTTCCCCGACTTC.

The rearrangement uses TRBV5-5 and TRBJ1-5; D might be TRBD1 (6 bases). Germline-derived CDR1 and CDR2 are SGHKS and YYEKEE (reference sequence). The CDR3 totals 16 residues. Trimming removed 0 bases from V and 5 bases from J, with 15 bases in between. CDR3 sequence (DNA): TGTGCCAGCAGCTTGGAATCTCGGGACATATATCAGCCCCAGCATTTT. Amino acid sequence: CASSLESRDIYQPQHF.

Only a few counts were recorded for this clonotype. The rearrangement uses TRBV15 and TRBJ2-7; D gene uncertain. The CDR3 contains 14 residues. V gave up 0 bases and J gave up 3 bases, with 9 bases separating them. Germline V gene data show CDR1 as LNHNV and CDR2 as YYDKDF (reference sequence). This chain's CDR3 is CATSRDSASYEQYF. The CDR3 bases are TGTGCCACCAGCAGAGATTCGGCTAGCTACGAGCAGTACTTC.

The V gene is TRBV10-3, the J gene TRBJ2-2; 7 nucleotides agree with TRBD2. Looked up from germline, CDR1 is ENHRY and CDR2 is SYGVKD. The J segment lost 3 bases and the V segment lost 7 bases, leaving 8 bases of the junction unmatched. The CDR3 is 15 amino acids. The chain's CDR3 is CAITSRGGDTGELFF. The CDR3 DNA sequence: TGTGCCATCACCTCGCGGGGAGGGGACACCGGGGAGCTGTTTTTT.

The chain uses TRBV19 and TRBJ2-1; 12 bases match TRBD2. V shed 7 bases and J 6 bases; nucleotides not matched to a gene: 7. Looked up from germline, CDR1 is LNHDA and CDR2 is SQIVND (reference sequence). The CDR3 contains 15 residues. This CDR3 is CASKTTSGRTNEQFF. DNA of the CDR3: TGTGCCAGTAAAACCACTAGCGGGAGGACCAATGAGCAGTTCTTC. The variable domain in full, completed from reference TRBV19 and TRBJ2-1, reads DGGITQSPKYLFRKEGQNVTLSCEQNLNHDAMYWYRQDPGQGLRLIYYSQIVNDFQKGDIAEGYSVSREKKESFPLTVTSAQKNPTAFYLCASKTTSGRTNEQFFGPGTRLTVL.

V usage is TRBV5-6 and J usage is TRBJ2-7, with a possible D match to TRBD1 (5 bases). Trimming left V 7 bases short and J 6 bases short, with 14 bases between. This CDR3 is built from 12 residues. The germline V gene has CDR1 SGHDT and CDR2 YYEEEE. This CDR3 reads CASGRGQGEQYF. The DNA for the CDR3 is TGTGCCAGCGGAAGGGGCCAGGGCGAGCAGTACTTC.

V usage is TRBV6-2 or TRBV6-3 and J usage is TRBJ2-7; perhaps TRBD2 as D (6 bases). V dropped 5 bases and J dropped 0 bases, with 11 bases sitting between them. Per the germline V gene, CDR1 is MNHEY and CDR2 is SVGEGT. The CDR3 length is 14 residues. As DNA, the CDR3 is TGTGCCAGCAGTAAGGGACTGAACTCCTACGAGCAGTACTTC. This codes for CASSKGLNSYEQYF.

This clonotype was seen a few times. The chain joins TRBV3-1 to TRBJ2-1, with D possibly TRBD1 on 5 matching bases. V lost 5 bases and J lost 7, with 12 bases in between. Germline V gene sequence: CDR1 LGHDT, CDR2 YNNKEL (reference sequence). The CDR3 length is 13 residues. CDR3 DNA: TGTGCCAGCAGCTCCTTGGGGCCGAATGAGCAGTTCTTC. This gives the protein CASSSLGPNEQFF.

The rearrangement joins TRBV4-1 to TRBJ2-1; the D gene is possibly TRBD2 (6 bases). Trimming took 1 base from V and 0 from J, leaving 10 bases between them. The length of the CDR3 is 16 residues. Germline CDR1 and CDR2: MGHRA and YSYEKL. This CDR3 is CASSQGDSGSYNEQFF. The CDR3 nucleotides read TGCGCCAGCAGCCAAGGGGATAGCGGCTCCTACAATGAGCAGTTCTTC.

V gene TRBV12-3 or TRBV12-4 combines with J gene TRBJ2-1; D remains ambiguous. V shed 2 bases and J shed 6 bases, with 11 bases lying between them. The length of the CDR3 is 14 residues. CDR3 DNA: TGTGCCAGCAGTTTACGCCGATTCTCCAATGAGCAGTTCTTC. Its protein is CASSLRRFSNEQFF.

The chain employs TRBV3-1 and TRBJ2-2; D remains ambiguous. Trimming took 2 bases from V and 1 from J, leaving 11 bases between them. This CDR3 is 16 amino acids long. The germline CDR1 and CDR2 sequences are LGHDT and YNNKEL (reference sequence). CDR3 sequence: CASSQLGSLNTGELFF. For the CDR3, the DNA is TGTGCCAGCAGCCAACTCGGGTCTTTGAACACCGGGGAGCTGTTTTTT. The full variable domain, its missing parts supplied by reference TRBV3-1 and TRBJ2-2, is DTAVSQTPKYLVTQMGNDKSIKCEQNLGHDTMYWYKQDSKKFLKIMFSYNNKELIINETVPNRFSPKSPDKAHLNLHINSLELGDSAVYFCASSQLGSLNTGELFFGEGSRLTVL.

This clonotype has just a few counts. The rearrangement links TRBV20-1 to TRBJ1-1, with TRBD1 identical over 9 bases. From germline, CDR1 is DFQATT and CDR2 SNEGSKA (reference sequence). J lost 3 bases, V lost 0 bases, and 5 bases had no gene match. This CDR3 is built from 15 residues. The CDR3 coding sequence is TGCAGTGCTAGAGAGGTGACAGGGGGATACACTGAAGCTTTCTTT. Residues: CSAREVTGGYTEAFF.

The J gene is TRBJ2-5, the V gene TRBV29-1, with D possibly matching TRBD1 (6 bases). From germline, CDR1 is SQVTM and CDR2 ANQGSEA. This CDR3 spans 13 amino acids. V was pared by 7 bases and J by 2 bases, with 14 bases between. CDR3 sequence: CSARDKGQETQYF. CDR3 bases: TGCAGCGCCCGGGACAAGGGGCAAGAGACCCAGTACTTC.

This clonotype was seen only a few times. The chain combines TRBV2 with TRBJ2-7; tentatively, D is TRBD2 (6 bases). The V end lost 2 bases, the J end lost 2 bases, and 10 bases lay between the germline ends. Germline CDR1 is SNHLY and CDR2 is FYNNEI. The CDR3 extends over 14 amino acids. CDR3 loop: CASSELTGAYEQYF. CDR3 DNA: TGTGCCAGCAGTGAACTTACGGGAGCCTACGAGCAGTACTTC.

The chain uses TRBV6-6 and TRBJ2-1; D might be TRBD2 (6 bases). Germline CDR1 and CDR2: MNHNY and SVGAGI (reference sequence). Deletions cut 5 bases from V and 1 base from J, with 15 bases between. The CDR3 extends over 16 amino acids. The CDR3 spells CASSKTGTHSYNEQFF. CDR3 DNA: TGTGCCAGCAGTAAAACCGGGACTCATTCCTACAATGAGCAGTTCTTC.

In its sample, this clonotype was seen a few times. The chain employs TRBV3-1 and TRBJ2-7, with 10 bases that match TRBD1. CDR1 LGHDT and CDR2 YNNKEL come from the germline V gene (reference sequence). The CDR3 covers 15 residues. The V segment lost 0 bases and the J segment 6 bases; nucleotides outside the gene matches: 5. CDR3 nucleotides: TGTGCCAGCAGCCAAGAGTGGGGACAGGGGACCGAGCAGTACTTC. Translation gives CASSQEWGQGTEQYF.

The V call is TRBV3-1, the J call TRBJ2-3; TRBD2 matches at 10 bases. This CDR3 comprises 15 residues. Per germline, CDR1 LGHDT and CDR2 YNNKEL (reference sequence). Trimming at V came to 2 bases and at J to 6 bases, leaving 5 bases not matched to a gene. As DNA, the CDR3 is TGTGCCAGCAGCCAAAGTGCACTAGCGGGGGATACGCAGTATTTT. It encodes CASSQSALAGDTQYF.

The genes are TRBV2 and TRBJ2-3, with D unresolved. Per the germline V gene, CDR1 is SNHLY and CDR2 is FYNNEI. This CDR3 has 14 residues. Deletions cut 0 bases from V and 4 bases from J, with 8 bases between. The CDR3 coding sequence is TGTGCCAGCAGTGAAGCGCTTCAGGCAGATACGCAGTATTTT. It specifies CASSEALQADTQYF.

V gene TRBV6-6 combines with J gene TRBJ2-1; D may be TRBD2 (6 bases). The V end lost 0 bases, the J end lost 8 bases, and 20 bases lay between the germline ends. Per germline, CDR1 MNHNY and CDR2 SVGAGI (reference sequence). This CDR3 is 17 amino acids long. CDR3 sequence: CASSYSIAGRSEDEQFF. CDR3 nucleotide sequence: TGTGCCAGCAGTTACTCGATCGCGGGGCGAAGCGAGGATGAGCAGTTCTTC.

Only a few counts were recorded for this clonotype. This chain uses TRBV14 with TRBJ2-7; D is undetermined. Trimming pared 6 bases from V and 5 bases from J, leaving 8 bases between. Germline CDR1 SGHDN, CDR2 FVKESK. CDR3 length: 11 residues. The CDR3 sequence: CASSQSHEQYF. The DNA for the CDR3 is TGTGCCAGCAGTCAAAGCCACGAGCAGTACTTC.

V usage is TRBV12-3 or TRBV12-4 and J usage is TRBJ1-4, with D tentatively TRBD1 (6 bases). Trimming took 7 bases from V and 7 from J, leaving 22 bases between them. The CDR3 is 16 amino acids. In nucleotides, the CDR3 is TGTGCCAGCACCGAGGCGGTGGGGGGGCGAGGTGAAAAACTGTTTTTT. Its translation: CASTEAVGGRGEKLFF.

The J gene is TRBJ2-4, the V gene TRBV7-3, with 7 bases identical to TRBD1. This CDR3 region has 13 residues. The V segment lost 5 bases and the J segment 6 bases; nucleotides outside the gene matches: 4. Germline CDR1 is SGHTA and CDR2 is FQGTGA. The CDR3 DNA reads as TGTGCCAGCAGCCCCCAGGGGGTAAACATTCAGTACTTC. It yields the protein CASSPQGVNIQYF.

This clonotype was recorded at least ten times. This chain connects TRBV29-1 to TRBJ2-1, with D perhaps matching TRBD1 (5 bases). The CDR3 has 13 residues. V was trimmed by 7 bases and J by 7 bases, leaving 17 bases between them. The germline V gene encodes CDR1 SQVTM and CDR2 ANQGSEA. CDR3 sequence: CSGGRQGMNEQFF. CDR3 DNA: TGCAGCGGAGGAAGGCAGGGTATGAATGAGCAGTTCTTC.

This clonotype was counted a single time. The V gene is TRBV4-2, the J gene TRBJ1-1, with 11 bases identical to TRBD1. V dropped 4 bases and J dropped 0; count of bases not matched to a gene: 1. Germline V gene sequence: CDR1 LGHNA, CDR2 YNFKEQ. The CDR3 is 15 residues long. The CDR3 DNA follows: TGTGCCAGCAGCCGGGACAGGGGGATGAACACTGAAGCTTTCTTT. Translation: CASSRDRGMNTEAFF.

Only a few counts were recorded for this clonotype. V gene TRBV4-3 combines with J gene TRBJ2-1; 11 bases align to TRBD2. J gave up 6 bases and V 3 bases, and 4 bases lay outside the gene matches. The CDR3 sequence is 15 residues long. Germline V lookup: CDR1 LGHNA, CDR2 YSLEER. The CDR3 here is CASSHSSGRPNEQFF. The CDR3 coding sequence is TGCGCCAGCAGCCATTCTAGCGGGAGGCCCAATGAGCAGTTCTTC.

This clonotype has only one observation. This chain joins TRBV24-1 and TRBJ2-5; 7 bases are a match to TRBD1. The CDR3 covers 14 residues. Trimming removed 0 bases from V and 3 bases from J; junction bases left unmatched: 0. Germline V gene data show CDR1 as KGHDR and CDR2 as SFDVKD. CDR3: CATSDLGTEETQYF. CDR3 DNA sequence: TGTGCCACCAGTGATTTGGGGACAGAAGAGACCCAGTACTTC.

The sample holds a few counts of this clonotype. V is TRBV29-1 and J is TRBJ1-4; D is perhaps TRBD1 (6 bases). V was cut by 7 bases and J by 7 bases, with 13 bases left in between. The CDR3 has 12 amino acids. Per germline, CDR1 SQVTM and CDR2 ANQGSEA. As DNA, the CDR3 is TGCAGCGGGAGATTCAGGGGTGAAAAACTGTTTTTT. Encoded protein: CSGRFRGEKLFF.

This clonotype was seen a few times. The chain is built from TRBV20-1 and TRBJ1-1, with D perhaps TRBD1 (5 bases). Germline lookup yields CDR1 DFQATT and CDR2 SNEGSKA (reference sequence). The CDR3 has 14 residues. The V end lost 3 bases, the J end lost 2 bases, and 13 bases lay between the germline ends. The CDR3 loop reads CSASGQGFNTEAFF. The CDR3 bases are TGCAGTGCTAGCGGGCAGGGATTTAACACTGAAGCTTTCTTT.